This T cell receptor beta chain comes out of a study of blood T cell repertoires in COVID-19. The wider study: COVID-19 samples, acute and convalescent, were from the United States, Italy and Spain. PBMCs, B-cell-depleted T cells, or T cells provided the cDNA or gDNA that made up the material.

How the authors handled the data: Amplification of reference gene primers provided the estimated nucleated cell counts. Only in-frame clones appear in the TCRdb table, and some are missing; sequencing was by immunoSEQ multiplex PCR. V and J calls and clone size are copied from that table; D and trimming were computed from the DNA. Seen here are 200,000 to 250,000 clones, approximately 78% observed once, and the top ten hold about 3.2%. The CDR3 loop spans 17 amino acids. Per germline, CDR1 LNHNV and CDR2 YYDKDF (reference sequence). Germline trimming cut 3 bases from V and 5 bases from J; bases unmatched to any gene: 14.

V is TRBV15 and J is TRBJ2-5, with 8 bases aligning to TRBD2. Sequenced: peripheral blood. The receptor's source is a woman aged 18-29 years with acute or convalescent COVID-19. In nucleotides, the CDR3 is TGTGCCACCAGCAGGATACCAGCGGGAGTACGGCAGGAGACCCAGTACTTC. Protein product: CATSRIPAGVRQETQYF.